The 15 T cell receptor beta chains below all came from one sample that was sequenced in a study of human T cells and chemical hapten exposure. Time point denoted: patch test 2, 6 weeks after DPC sensitization. Stated treatment: therapeutic diphenylcyclopropenone sensitization with weekly scalp DPC. TCRdb analysed the RACE reads with MiXCR anew, one entry per CDR3 protein. The data show about 54,000 distinct CDR3 sequences, with just under 10% seen just once and more than 1.5% held by the top ten. The starting material was whole blood, obtained in connection with sensitization to the hapten diphenylcyclopropenone (DPC). The source is a woman between 50 and 59 years old with alopecia areata. Some clones in this sample may be carry-over from other donors' samples.

This clonotype appeared a few times. The CDR3, as DNA: TGTGCCAGCAGTGAACTCGGTTTTGCCAAAAACATTCAGTACTTC. Its protein is CASSELGFAKNIQYF. The rearrangement links TRBV2 to TRBJ2-4; the D is unclear. The CDR3 runs to 15 residues. Germline CDR1 is SNHLY and CDR2 is FYNNEI. V lost 2 bases to trimming and J lost 1 base, with 9 bases between them.

The table lists this clonotype with a few counts. The CDR3 coding sequence is TGTGCCACCCTGAAAGGCAGTCTGAGCACTGAAGCTTTCTTT. Amino acids: CATLKGSLSTEAFF. J is TRBJ1-1 and V is TRBV6-1; D not certain. V lost 10 bases and J lost 4, with 19 bases in between. CDR3 size: 14 residues. CDR1 is MNHNS and CDR2 is SASEGT in the germline V gene.

The V call is TRBV6-1, the J call TRBJ2-4; D not certain. V was trimmed by 8 bases and J by 1 base, leaving 9 bases between them. The germline CDR1 and CDR2 sequences are MNHNS and SASEGT. The CDR3 is 13 residues long. The CDR3, as DNA: TGTGCCAGCGAGGATAGGGCCAAAAACATTCAGTACTTC. Encoded protein: CASEDRAKNIQYF.

This chain links TRBV5-1 with TRBJ2-1; TRBD1 might be the D (5 bases). Germline V lookup: CDR1 SGHRS, CDR2 YFSETQ. V was trimmed by 1 base and J by 9 bases, leaving 11 bases between them. The CDR3 has 13 residues. The CDR3 DNA follows: TGCGCCAGCAGCTTGTCCGACAGTGGTGAGCAGTTCTTC. It is translated as CASSLSDSGEQFF.

This clonotype showed up just a few times. The V gene is TRBV11-2, the J gene TRBJ2-3; no clear D gene. The CDR3 is made up of 16 amino acids. The germline V gene encodes CDR1 SGHAT and CDR2 FQNNGV. V lost 5 bases to trimming and J lost 0 bases, with 15 bases between them. For the CDR3, the DNA is TGTGCCAGCAGCCTATCAGTGGCAGCGAGCACAGATACGCAGTATTTT. Amino acid sequence: CASSLSVAASTDTQYF.

This clonotype showed up just a few times. The V gene is TRBV29-1, the J gene TRBJ1-5; possible D gene TRBD1, 5 bases. Germline V gene lookup returns CDR1 SQVTM and CDR2 ANQGSEA. V gave up 7 bases and J gave up 3 bases, with 10 bases separating them. The length of the CDR3 is 12 residues. The CDR3 is CSAGGINQPQHF. The CDR3 DNA reads as TGCAGCGCTGGGGGGATCAATCAGCCCCAGCATTTT.

This chain links TRBV7-9 with TRBJ2-5; 11 positions agree with TRBD2. The CDR3 loop spans 16 amino acids. The ends lost 5 bases at V and 2 bases at J; junction bases unmatched: 7. Germline V gene data show CDR1 as SEHNR and CDR2 as FQNEAQ (reference sequence). CDR3 in amino acids: CASSPGLAGDQETQYF. The CDR3 DNA follows: TGTGCCAGCAGCCCAGGACTAGCGGGTGATCAAGAGACCCAGTACTTC.

This clonotype was observed at least ten times. In DNA form, the CDR3 reads TGTGCCAGCAGTTCAACTCAGACAGGGGACACAGATACGCAGTATTTT. This sequence encodes CASSSTQTGDTDTQYF. The chain carries TRBV12-3 or TRBV12-4 and TRBJ2-3; 8 bases are shared with TRBD1. This CDR3 is built from 16 residues. The V and J ends lost 4 bases and 2 bases, in that order; junction bases with no gene match: 8.

This clonotype was recorded a few times. The genes are TRBV7-6 and TRBJ1-2; D remains ambiguous. This CDR3 is built from 12 residues. The germline V gene has CDR1 SGHVS and CDR2 FNYEAQ. V was pared by 10 bases and J by 7 bases, with 16 bases between. Here the CDR3 reads CATYSGELGYTF. CDR3 in DNA: TGTGCCACCTACAGCGGAGAACTTGGCTACACCTTC.

The chain recombines TRBV28 with TRBJ2-5; no definite D call. Germline lookup yields CDR1 MDHEN and CDR2 SYDVKM. Trimming took off 7 bases at V and 5 bases at J, with 5 bases between the two ends. This CDR3 has 10 residues. The CDR3, as DNA: TGTGCCAGCATTGGGGAGACCCAGTACTTC. Amino acids: CASIGETQYF.

The J gene is TRBJ2-7, the V gene TRBV6-1; possible D gene TRBD1, 6 bases. The CDR3 length is 14 residues. V was clipped by 6 bases and J by 0 bases, with 12 bases between them. Germline V lookup: CDR1 MNHNS, CDR2 SASEGT. Written as DNA, the CDR3 is TGTGCCAGCAGGAACCAGGGGTCCTCCTACGAGCAGTACTTC. Translating it yields CASRNQGSSYEQYF.

This clonotype was seen at least ten times. This chain connects TRBV12-3 or TRBV12-4 to TRBJ1-1, with a possible D match to TRBD1 (6 bases). The CDR3 extends over 13 amino acids. Deletions cut 8 bases from V and 3 bases from J, with 13 bases between. Written as DNA, the CDR3 is TGTGCCAGCCTTTGGACAGACTACACTGAAGCTTTCTTT. Translating gives CASLWTDYTEAFF.

The J gene is TRBJ2-4, the V gene TRBV28; no clear D gene. This CDR3 region has 15 residues. V shed 5 bases and J shed 6 bases, with 17 bases lying between them. Germline CDR1 is MDHEN and CDR2 is SYDVKM. CDR3 sequence: CASSETSTGRNIQYF. For the CDR3, the DNA is TGTGCCAGCAGTGAAACCTCGACCGGGCGAAACATTCAGTACTTC.

This clonotype was counted at least ten times. The chain combines TRBV18 with TRBJ2-3; weak D call: TRBD1 (5 bases). The germline CDR1 and CDR2 sequences are KGHSH and LQKENI. With 3 bases removed from V and 5 bases from J, the gap between germline ends came to 9 bases. The CDR3 is 13 amino acids. In DNA, the CDR3 is TGTGCCAGCTCACCTCAAACAGGAGATACGCAGTATTTT. Its protein product is CASSPQTGDTQYF.

This clonotype was recorded many times. The chain is built from TRBV28 and TRBJ2-7, with D perhaps being TRBD1 or TRBD2 (5 bases each). Germline CDR1 is MDHEN and CDR2 is SYDVKM. The V and J ends lost 3 bases and 0 bases respectively, with 6 bases between them. The CDR3 covers 13 residues. Here the CDR3 DNA reads TGTGCCAGCAGTTTTGGGGGCTCCTACGAGCAGTACTTC. Protein product: CASSFGGSYEQYF.